This entry lists 25 T cell receptor beta chains sequenced from one sample in a study of blood T cells in healthy people across ages. Next came a second PCR, run for about 6 to 11 cycles, which used a sample-barcoded 5' primer along with a J-beta primer mix. TCRdb independently ran MiXCR on the 5' RACE reads; one entry per CDR3 protein. The sample yields some 1,500,000 distinct CDR3 sequences, roughly two fifths seen once. Specimen: blood. The receptor set was obtained from a woman younger than 35 in good health.

This clonotype has more than one count but fewer than ten. The V and J genes are TRBV6-2 or TRBV6-3 and TRBJ1-1, with 7 bases lining up with TRBD1. With 2 bases clipped from V and 11 bases from J, the junction kept 8 bases outside the gene matches. The CDR3 extends over 13 amino acids. Germline V gives CDR1 MNHEY, CDR2 SVGEGT. CDR3 nucleotide sequence: TGTGCCAGCAGTTACGTCCCGACAGGGATGGCTTTCTTT. It codes for CASSYVPTGMAFF.

The rearrangement links TRBV12-3 or TRBV12-4 to TRBJ2-1; 7 nucleotides match TRBD2. The DNA end favors TRBJ2-7, so the J call may be wrong. This CDR3 has 15 amino acids. This chain's CDR3 is CASSSQTSLRYEQYF. The DNA of the CDR3 is TGTGCCAGCAGCTCTCAGACTAGCTTGCGTTACGAGCAGTACTTC.

This clonotype was counted only a few times. The CDR3 is CSVEAAGEGYTF. In nucleotides, the CDR3 is TGCAGCGTTGAAGCGGCAGGGGAAGGCTACACCTTC. The V gene is TRBV29-1, the J gene TRBJ1-2, with D possibly being TRBD1 (6 bases). V was trimmed by 1 base and J by 8 bases, leaving 11 bases between them. Germline V gives CDR1 SQVTM, CDR2 ANQGSEA. The length of the CDR3 is 12 residues. Based on the CDR3 plus reference TRBV29-1 and TRBJ1-2, the full variable domain is SAVISQKPSRDICQRGTSLTIQCQVDSQVTMMFWYRQQPGQSLTLIATANQGSEATYESGFVIDKFPISRPNLTFSTLTVSNMSPEDSSIYLCSVEAAGEGYTFGSGTRLTVV.

A remark on this clonotype: One end of the junction is discordant with germline, which a read error may explain. The chain uses TRBV7-9 and TRBJ2-3; TRBD2 matches at 11 bases. The germline V gene has CDR1 SEHNR and CDR2 FQNEAQ (reference sequence). The CDR3 consists of 20 residues. This CDR3 is CASSLAVLAGDYLSTETQYF. In nucleotides, the CDR3 is TGTGCCAGCAGCTTAGCGGTACTAGCGGGGGACTACCTCAGCACAGAAACGCAGTATTTT.

The rearrangement uses TRBV12-5 and TRBJ1-2, with D possibly matching TRBD1 (5 bases). The CDR3 runs to 12 residues. Per the germline V gene, CDR1 is LGHNT and CDR2 is FRNRAP. V lost 7 bases and J lost 3, with 9 bases in between. The CDR3 nucleotides read TGTGCTAGTGCCCCGACAGACTATGGCTACACCTTC. This gives the protein CASAPTDYGYTF.

The chain combines TRBV20-1 with TRBJ1-2; no definite D call. V was clipped by 4 bases and J by 4 bases, with 19 bases between them. From germline, CDR1 is DFQATT and CDR2 SNEGSKA (reference sequence). The CDR3 loop spans 15 amino acids. The chain's CDR3 is CSAIADPGSLYGYTF. CDR3 nucleotide sequence: TGCAGTGCTATAGCTGACCCAGGAAGTCTCTATGGCTACACCTTC.

The sample holds many counts of this clonotype. The chain is built from TRBV4-1 and TRBJ2-1; the match to TRBD2 covers 7 bases. The CDR3 runs 16 residues. Trimming cost V 1 base and J 2 bases; bases outside gene matches: 5. Germline V lookup: CDR1 MGHRA, CDR2 YSYEKL. CDR3 residues: CASSQALAAAYNEQFF. CDR3 nucleotides: TGCGCCAGCAGCCAAGCTCTAGCGGCAGCCTACAATGAGCAGTTCTTC.

The chain carries TRBV7-8 and TRBJ2-7, with D maybe TRBD1 (6 bases). Germline V gene lookup returns CDR1 SGHVS and CDR2 FQNEAQ. The length of the CDR3 is 14 residues. V lost 5 bases and J lost 5, with 16 bases in between. CDR3 protein: CASSKDSRVNEQYF. CDR3 in DNA: TGTGCCAGCAGCAAGGACAGCAGAGTCAACGAGCAGTACTTC. Supplemented by reference TRBV7-8 and TRBJ2-7, the full variable domain reads GAGVSQSPRYKVAKRGQDVALRCDPISGHVSLFWYQQALGQGPEFLTYFQNEAQLDKSGLPSDRFFAERPEGSVSTLKIQRTQQEDSAVYLCASSKDSRVNEQYFGPGTRLTVT.

This clonotype has a handful of counts. This rearrangement joins TRBV4-3 to TRBJ2-1; 8 bases are a match to TRBD1. V gave up 4 bases and J gave up 7 bases; unmatched junction bases: 12. CDR1 and CDR2 from the germline V gene are LGHNA and YSLEER. This CDR3 contains 16 residues. This chain's CDR3 is CASSRNGQGVANEQFF. In DNA, the CDR3 is TGCGCCAGCAGCCGAAATGGACAGGGTGTTGCTAATGAGCAGTTCTTC.

As to this clonotype: This could be a read error, since a much larger clone is one nucleotide away. The chain combines TRBV6-5 with TRBJ2-7; 9 nucleotides match TRBD1. The CDR3 length is 15 residues. Unmatched junction bases numbered 13, after V lost 8 bases and J lost 5 bases. CDR1 is MNHEY, CDR2 SVGAGI, per germline. The CDR3, as DNA: TGTGCCAGCTTCGCCGGGACAGGGCTTACAGACGAGCAGTACTTC. This encodes CASFAGTGLTDEQYF.

The chain combines TRBV7-8 with TRBJ2-2, with D possibly TRBD2 on 6 matching bases. Trimming shortened V by 5 bases and J by 0 bases, and 13 bases separated the two germline ends. Germline V gives CDR1 SGHVS, CDR2 FQNEAQ. The CDR3 is 16 amino acids. The CDR3 loop is CASSMYSGANTGELFF. CDR3 DNA sequence: TGTGCCAGCAGCATGTATAGCGGCGCGAACACCGGGGAGCTGTTTTTT.

CDR3 residues: CSVVAIYGYTF. CDR3 coding DNA: TGCAGCGTTGTTGCGATCTATGGCTACACCTTC. V usage is TRBV29-1 and J usage is TRBJ1-2; no clear D gene. The CDR3 covers 11 residues. Per the germline V gene, CDR1 is SQVTM and CDR2 is ANQGSEA. Trimming removed 4 bases from V and 4 bases from J, with 7 bases in between.

The chain uses TRBV6-5 and TRBJ2-7, with 12 nucleotides matching TRBD1. The CDR3 has 16 residues. V gave up 6 bases and J gave up 6 bases; unmatched junction bases: 12. Per germline, CDR1 MNHEY and CDR2 SVGAGI. The CDR3 sequence is CASSLLPGTGGSEQYF. Written as DNA, the CDR3 is TGTGCCAGCAGCTTACTACCCGGGACAGGGGGCAGCGAGCAGTACTTC.

The count of this clonotype is one. One end of the junction varies from germline; a read error may be responsible. This chain connects TRBV4-2 to TRBJ2-7, with 9 bases that match TRBD2. Germline assignment: CDR1 LGHNA and CDR2 YNFKEQ. The CDR3 runs to 17 residues. In DNA, the CDR3 is TGTGCCAGCAGCCAAGTCGGGCTAGCGGGGAGCTCCTACGAGCAGAACTTC. Amino acids: CASSQVGLAGSSYEQNF.

J is TRBJ2-7 and V is TRBV20-1; tentatively, D is TRBD1 (5 bases). Germline loops: CDR1 DFQATT, CDR2 SNEGSKA (reference sequence). The CDR3 consists of 14 residues. V was clipped by 5 bases and J by 7 bases, with 21 bases between them. The CDR3 spells CSARTGNSGNEQYF. In DNA, the CDR3 is TGCAGTGCTCGCACAGGAAACTCGGGCAATGAGCAGTACTTC.

This clonotype occurred a few times. V usage is TRBV12-3 or TRBV12-4 and J usage is TRBJ2-3; 8 bases map to TRBD2. CDR3 length equals 14 residues. J was trimmed by 5 bases and V by 6 bases; bases with no gene match: 7. The CDR3 here is CASSLSGSLDTQYF. CDR3 coding DNA: TGTGCCAGCAGCCTCAGCGGGAGCTTAGATACGCAGTATTTT.

In this sample, this clonotype turned up a few times. This chain uses TRBV3-1 with TRBJ1-1; weak D call: TRBD1 (6 bases). The CDR3 spans 14 residues. The V end was cut by 3 bases, the J end by 4 bases, with 12 bases between. Germline V lookup: CDR1 LGHDT, CDR2 YNNKEL (reference sequence). CDR3 amino acids: CASSHPGEGTEAFF. CDR3 DNA sequence: TGTGCCAGCAGCCACCCAGGGGAGGGCACTGAAGCTTTCTTT.

The rearrangement uses TRBV4-2 and TRBJ1-4, with 8 bases that match TRBD1. The CDR3 length is 17 residues. CDR1 is LGHNA and CDR2 is YNFKEQ in the germline V gene. V lost 0 bases and J lost 5; bases outside the gene matches: 8. The CDR3 loop reads CASSQDWVGTGNEKLFF. The DNA for the CDR3 is TGTGCCAGCAGCCAAGACTGGGTCGGGACAGGAAATGAAAAACTGTTTTTT.

The rearrangement links TRBV7-2 to TRBJ2-3; 10 nucleotides line up with TRBD2. The CDR3 has 16 amino acids. V lost 5 bases to trimming and J lost 0 bases; unmatched junction nucleotides: 5. Germline CDR1 is SGHTA and CDR2 is FQGNSA. CDR3 protein: CASSPGLATSTDTQYF. The CDR3 DNA follows: TGTGCCAGCAGCCCGGGACTAGCGACTAGCACAGATACGCAGTATTTT.

This clonotype appeared a single time. CDR3 sequence reads: CSGDRDQEQYF. In DNA form, the CDR3 reads TGCAGCGGGGACAGGGATCAGGAGCAGTACTTC. This rearrangement joins TRBV29-1 to TRBJ2-7, with TRBD1 matching over 9 bases. CDR3 length: 11 residues. CDR1 is SQVTM, CDR2 ANQGSEA, per germline. Trimming at V came to 7 bases and at J to 7 bases, leaving 5 bases not matched to a gene.

The chain links TRBV6-2 or TRBV6-3 to TRBJ1-6; D is perhaps TRBD1 (5 bases). The CDR3 is 13 amino acids. V was cut by 5 bases and J by 17 bases, with 19 bases left in between. Germline CDR1 and CDR2: MNHEY and SVGEGT. The CDR3 DNA is TGTGCCAGCAGTCCTCCGGGGCCCCATCGGATCCACTTT. Amino acid sequence: CASSPPGPHRIHF.

The rearrangement uses TRBV7-2 and TRBJ2-7; TRBD2 agrees at 8 bases. The CDR3 is made up of 16 amino acids. V shed 0 bases and J 1 base; nucleotides not matched to a gene: 5. Germline-derived CDR1 and CDR2 are SGHTA and FQGNSA. The CDR3 DNA reads TGTGCCAGCAGCTTAGCGAAGGGCGGGGGGTCCTACGAGCAGTACTTC. As protein: CASSLAKGGGSYEQYF. Full variable domain (outside the CDR3, taken from reference TRBV7-2 and TRBJ2-7): GAGVSQSPSNKVTEKGKDVELRCDPISGHTALYWYRQSLGQGLEFLIYFQGNSAPDKSGLPSDRFSAERTGGSVSTLTIQRTQQEDSAVYLCASSLAKGGGSYEQYFGPGTRLTVT.

This clonotype was seen a few times. The gene calls are TRBV10-3 and TRBJ2-6; 7 bases match TRBD1. Germline V gene sequence: CDR1 ENHRY, CDR2 SYGVKD. Trimming took 3 bases from V and 2 from J; bases not matched to a gene: 10. This CDR3 contains 18 residues. The CDR3 sequence is CAISETRDSFTGANVLTF. The DNA for the CDR3 is TGTGCCATCAGTGAAACCCGGGACAGTTTCACTGGGGCCAACGTCCTGACTTTC.

The V gene is TRBV9, the J gene TRBJ2-1; D unresolved. V was cut by 0 bases and J by 6 bases, with 7 bases left in between. This CDR3 has 13 residues. Germline V gives CDR1 SGDLS, CDR2 YYNGEE. The CDR3: CASSVGVSNEQFF. The DNA for the CDR3 is TGTGCCAGCAGCGTAGGTGTCAGCAATGAGCAGTTCTTC.

This clonotype was detected a few times. V usage is TRBV14 and J usage is TRBJ2-6; TRBD1 aligns across 8 bases. V dropped 1 base and J dropped 0; count of bases not matched to a gene: 5. CDR3 length equals 18 residues. CDR1 and CDR2 (germline): SGHDN, FVKESK. The CDR3 protein is CASSQGQGKGSGANVLTF. In nucleotides, the CDR3 is TGTGCCAGCAGCCAAGGACAGGGGAAAGGCTCTGGGGCCAACGTCCTGACTTTC.